The rows below give T cell receptor beta chains drawn from one sample of a study of T cells in narcolepsy. TCRdb's copy holds only in-frame clones and misses some; the assay was immunoSEQ multiplex PCR. The sample shows 20,000 to 25,000 clones, almost 85% of them seen only once. Sequenced material: CD45RA- memory CD4+ T cells from PBMCs. These receptors originate from a human donor with narcolepsy. Each CDR3 is given with its conserved first and last residue. The order of the fields is clone size, V gene, CDR3 length, D gene, J gene, CDR3 DNA, CDR3 protein. The D gene is left open where the match is weak. The size entry is marked missing in some rows and otherwise reads once, few, many or a size class.

size: few
V: TRBV29-1
length: 15
D: TRBD2
J: TRBJ2-1
DNA: TGCAGCGTTCGACTGGGCGCGGGAGGGCCGAATGAGCAGTTCTTC
CDR3: CSVRLGAGGPNEQFF

size: NA
V: TRBV7-9
length: 12
D: NA
J: TRBJ2-7
DNA: TGTGCCAGCAGCTCAACAGGGTGGGAGCAGTACTTC
CDR3: CASSSTGWEQYF

size: NA
V: TRBV10-3
length: 15
D: TRBD2
J: TRBJ2-7
DNA: TGTGCCATCAGACCTAGCGGGAGTAGAACCTACGAGCAGTACTTC
CDR3: CAIRPSGSRTYEQYF

size: once
V: TRBV7-8
length: 11
D: NA
J: TRBJ2-7
DNA: TGTGCCAGCAGCATATCCTACGAGCAGTACTTC
CDR3: CASSISYEQYF

size: NA
V: TRBV10-3
length: 16
D: NA
J: TRBJ2-6
DNA: TGTGCCATCAGGCCAGGCGAGACAGATGGGGCCAACGTCCTGACTTTC
CDR3: CAIRPGETDGANVLTF

size: NA
V: TRBV10-2
length: 16
D: TRBD2
J: TRBJ2-2
DNA: TGCGCCAGCAAGGTCCGGGGACTAGGAAACACCGGGGAGCTGTTTTTT
CDR3: CASKVRGLGNTGELFF

size: few
V: TRBV25-1
length: 16
D: NA
J: TRBJ1-6
DNA: TGTGCCAGCAGTGATAACAGTTTCTCCTATAATTCACCCCTCCACTTT
CDR3: CASSDNSFSYNSPLHF

size: few
V: TRBV7-9
length: 15
D: NA
J: TRBJ1-2
DNA: TGTGCCAGCAGCCTCGCAGAAGGGCTGGCCTATGGCTACACCTTC
CDR3: CASSLAEGLAYGYTF

size: NA
V: TRBV28
length: 17
D: TRBD1
J: TRBJ2-7
DNA: TGTGCCAGCAGATTCAAGCCCCTGGGACAGTTATTCTACGAGCAGTACTTC
CDR3: CASRFKPLGQLFYEQYF

size: NA
V: TRBV5-6
length: 16
D: TRBD2
J: TRBJ2-3
DNA: TGTGCCAGCAGCTTCTTATGGGGGGGGACCACAGATACGCAGTATTTT
CDR3: CASSFLWGGTTDTQYF

size: NA
V: TRBV10-2
length: 12
D: NA
J: TRBJ2-3
DNA: TGCGCCAGCAGTGAGTCGAGGGATACGCAGTATTTT
CDR3: CASSESRDTQYF

size: NA
V: TRBV11-2
length: 14
D: NA
J: TRBJ2-5
DNA: TGTGCCAGCAGCTTAGGGTCGGGTTGGGAGACCCAGTACTTC
CDR3: CASSLGSGWETQYF

size: NA
V: TRBV5-1
length: 14
D: NA
J: TRBJ2-2
DNA: TGCGCCAGCACGCCGACTAGTATCAGCGGGGAGCTGTTTTTT
CDR3: CASTPTSISGELFF

size: NA
V: TRBV7-2
length: 14
D: NA
J: TRBJ2-7
DNA: TGTGCCAGCAGCTTAGCGGGTGGCTCCTACGAGCAGTACTTC
CDR3: CASSLAGGSYEQYF

size: NA
V: TRBV7-8
length: 14
D: NA
J: TRBJ2-7
DNA: TGTGCCAGCAGCTCCACGGACGGCGCCTACGAGCAGTACTTC
CDR3: CASSSTDGAYEQYF

size: NA
V: TRBV28
length: 14
D: NA
J: TRBJ2-1
DNA: TGTGCCAGCAGTTTCTTCGGCTCCTACAATGAGCAGTTCTTC
CDR3: CASSFFGSYNEQFF

size: NA
V: TRBV11-3
length: 16
D: TRBD1
J: TRBJ2-7
DNA: TGTGCCAGCAGCTTGTCGAGACAGGGGGCAACGGGTGAGCAGTACTTC
CDR3: CASSLSRQGATGEQYF

size: NA
V: TRBV19
length: 15
D: TRBD1
J: TRBJ2-1
DNA: TGTGCCAGTAGGCAAGGGACAGTCTCCTACAATGAGCAGTTCTTC
CDR3: CASRQGTVSYNEQFF

size: NA
V: TRBV29-1
length: 16
D: TRBD2
J: TRBJ2-1
DNA: TGCAGCGTCGCCCGAGGGAGCGGGAGCTCTTACAATGAGCAGTTCTTC
CDR3: CSVARGSGSSYNEQFF

size: NA
V: TRBV11-3
length: 15
D: NA
J: TRBJ2-1
DNA: TGTGCCAGCAGCTTAGATGTGGCGGAGGGCCATGAGCAGTTCTTC
CDR3: CASSLDVAEGHEQFF

size: once
V: TRBV20-1
length: 11
D: NA
J: TRBJ2-3
DNA: TGCAGTGCGGATAGGACAGATACGCAGTATTTT
CDR3: CSADRTDTQYF

size: NA
V: TRBV7-3
length: 17
D: NA
J: TRBJ1-6
DNA: TGTGCCAGCAGCTTAATGGGCAGGGCCGATGAATTTTTACCCCTCCACTTT
CDR3: CASSLMGRADEFLPLHF

size: NA
V: TRBV5-1
length: 15
D: TRBD1
J: TRBJ2-7
DNA: TGCGCCAGCAGCGCCGGGACAGGGTACACCTACGAGCAGTACTTC
CDR3: CASSAGTGYTYEQYF

size: few
V: TRBV19
length: 15
D: NA
J: TRBJ2-1
DNA: TGTGCCAGTAGTAAGGGAGCAGGGGTGGCCAATGAGCAGTTCTTC
CDR3: CASSKGAGVANEQFF

size: NA
V: TRBV29-1
length: 14
D: TRBD1
J: TRBJ2-1
DNA: TGCAGCGTTCTTGAGCCGGGACAGTACAATGAGCAGTTCTTC
CDR3: CSVLEPGQYNEQFF

size: NA
V: TRBV19
length: 15
D: NA
J: TRBJ2-1
DNA: TGTGCCAGTAGTATAGGTCTTCGGGTCAACAATGAGCAGTTCTTC
CDR3: CASSIGLRVNNEQFF

size: NA
V: TRBV19
length: 14
D: NA
J: TRBJ2-7
DNA: TGTGCCAGTAGTATCAAGGGGGACCACTACGAGCAGTACTTC
CDR3: CASSIKGDHYEQYF

size: NA
V: TRBV27
length: 16
D: TRBD2
J: TRBJ2-1
DNA: TGTGCCAGCAGTTCGATCGGCGGGAGCTCCTACAATGAGCAGTTCTTC
CDR3: CASSSIGGSSYNEQFF

size: NA
V: TRBV27
length: 15
D: NA
J: TRBJ1-1
DNA: TGTGCCAGCAGTTTATTTTCAGGGGTGAACACTGAAGCTTTCTTT
CDR3: CASSLFSGVNTEAFF

size: NA
V: TRBV7-2
length: 11
D: NA
J: TRBJ2-3
DNA: TGTGCCAGCAGCCCCCAGGATACGCAGTATTTT
CDR3: CASSPQDTQYF

size: NA
V: TRBV7-2
length: 14
D: NA
J: TRBJ1-3
DNA: TGTGCCAGCAGTCAGGGAGAGTCTGGAAACACCATATATTTT
CDR3: CASSQGESGNTIYF

size: NA
V: TRBV28
length: 13
D: NA
J: TRBJ2-7
DNA: TGTGCCAGCAGCCCAGGGGTCTCCTACGAGCAGTACTTC
CDR3: CASSPGVSYEQYF

size: NA
V: TRBV27
length: 13
D: NA
J: TRBJ2-2
DNA: TGTGCCAGCAGTCTATCGAACACCGGGGAGCTGTTTTTT
CDR3: CASSLSNTGELFF

size: NA
V: TRBV18
length: 17
D: NA
J: TRBJ2-6
DNA: TGTGCCAGCTCACCGCTGACAGTAGGCTCTGGGGCCAACGTCCTGACTTTC
CDR3: CASSPLTVGSGANVLTF

size: NA
V: TRBV28
length: 14
D: NA
J: TRBJ1-1
DNA: TGTGCCAGCAGTTTACAAGAGTATAACACTGAAGCTTTCTTT
CDR3: CASSLQEYNTEAFF

size: NA
V: TRBV29-1
length: 14
D: NA
J: TRBJ2-3
DNA: TGCAGCGGGGGTGAACTCCAGGCAGGAGATACGCAGTATTTT
CDR3: CSGGELQAGDTQYF